This T cell receptor (beta chain) is from a study of T cell changes during pregnancy in multiple sclerosis. The CDR3 is made up of 12 amino acids. V lost 3 bases and J 5 bases, leaving 6 bases between the germline ends. Germline CDR1 is SGDLS and CDR2 is YYNGEE. Clones were sequenced by immunoSEQ multiplex PCR, and TCRdb holds only the in-frame ones, with some missing. This table holds tens of thousands of clones, about 93% found once. The sequences come from peripheral blood, collected in the first trimester of pregnancy. V usage is TRBV9 and J usage is TRBJ1-3; D is uncertain. The TCR was taken from a female donor in good health, enrolled as a control in a pregnancy study. In DNA, the CDR3 is TGTGCCAGCAGCGCCGAGCGAAACACCATATATTTT. Translated, it gives CASSAERNTIYF.